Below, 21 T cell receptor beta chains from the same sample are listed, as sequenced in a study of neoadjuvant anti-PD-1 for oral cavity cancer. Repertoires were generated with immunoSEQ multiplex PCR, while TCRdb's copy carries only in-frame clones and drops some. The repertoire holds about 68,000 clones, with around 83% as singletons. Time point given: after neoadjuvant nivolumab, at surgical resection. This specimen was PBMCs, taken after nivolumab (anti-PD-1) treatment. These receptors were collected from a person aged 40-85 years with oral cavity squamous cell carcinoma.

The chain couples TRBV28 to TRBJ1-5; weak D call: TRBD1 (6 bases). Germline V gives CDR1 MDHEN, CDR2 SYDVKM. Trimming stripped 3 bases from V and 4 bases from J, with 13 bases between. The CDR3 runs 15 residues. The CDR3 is CASSFRGQANQPQHF. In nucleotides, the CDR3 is TGTGCCAGCAGTTTCCGGGGGCAGGCTAATCAGCCCCAGCATTTT.

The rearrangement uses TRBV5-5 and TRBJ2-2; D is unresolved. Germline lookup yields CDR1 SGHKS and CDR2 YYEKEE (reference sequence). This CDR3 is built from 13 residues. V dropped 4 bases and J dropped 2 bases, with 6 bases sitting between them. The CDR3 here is CASSRVNTGELFF. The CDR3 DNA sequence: TGTGCCAGCAGCAGAGTTAACACCGGGGAGCTGTTTTTT.

The CDR3 sequence: CASSSPGQGAREQYF. CDR3 coding DNA: TGTGCCAGCAGTTCCCCGGGACAGGGGGCGCGGGAGCAGTACTTC. The chain uses TRBV6-6 and TRBJ2-7; 12 bases are shared with TRBD1. Germline CDR1 MNHNY, CDR2 SVGAGI (reference sequence). The J segment lost 7 bases and the V segment lost 4 bases, leaving 8 bases of the junction unmatched. The CDR3 is 15 amino acids.

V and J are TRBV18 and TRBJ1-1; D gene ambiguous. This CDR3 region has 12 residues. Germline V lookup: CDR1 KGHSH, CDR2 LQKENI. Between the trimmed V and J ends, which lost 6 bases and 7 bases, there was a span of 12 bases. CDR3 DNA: TGTGCCAGCTCCACTCAGGCTATTGAAGCTTTCTTT. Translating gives CASSTQAIEAFF.

CDR3 in amino acids: CSVEDRGEKLFF. The DNA of the CDR3 is TGCAGCGTTGAAGATCGGGGAGAAAAACTGTTTTTT. The chain employs TRBV29-1 and TRBJ1-4; no firm D call. V lost 0 bases to trimming and J lost 8 bases, with 7 bases between them. This CDR3 has 12 residues. Germline V CDR1 and CDR2: SQVTM, ANQGSEA.

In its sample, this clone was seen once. In DNA form, the CDR3 reads TGTGCCATCAGACAGGGGACCGAGAACACCGGGGAGCTGTTTTTT. Translating gives CAIRQGTENTGELFF. The V call is TRBV10-3, the J call TRBJ2-2; TRBD1 aligns across 7 bases. The CDR3 totals 15 residues. The trim removed 6 bases at V and 1 base at J, leaving 5 bases unmatched. Germline CDR1 reads ENHRY; CDR2 reads SYGVKD.

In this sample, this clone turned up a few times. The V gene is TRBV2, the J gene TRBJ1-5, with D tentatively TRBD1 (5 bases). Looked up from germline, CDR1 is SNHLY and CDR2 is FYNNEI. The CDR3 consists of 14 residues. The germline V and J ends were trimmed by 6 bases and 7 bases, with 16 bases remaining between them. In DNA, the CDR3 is TGTGCCAGCAGGGAGGGGTTTAGCGACCAGCCCCAGCATTTT. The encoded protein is CASREGFSDQPQHF.

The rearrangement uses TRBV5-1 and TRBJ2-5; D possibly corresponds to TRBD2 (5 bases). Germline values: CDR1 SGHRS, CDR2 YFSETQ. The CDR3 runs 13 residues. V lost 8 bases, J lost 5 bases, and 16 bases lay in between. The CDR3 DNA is TGCGCCAGTCGCTGGGCCGAGCGGGAGACCCAGTACTTC. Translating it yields CASRWAERETQYF.

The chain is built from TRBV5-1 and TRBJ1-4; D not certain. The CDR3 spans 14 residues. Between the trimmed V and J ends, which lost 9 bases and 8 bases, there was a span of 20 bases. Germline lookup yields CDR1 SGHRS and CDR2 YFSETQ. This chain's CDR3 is CAIPYRPRREKLFF. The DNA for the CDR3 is TGCGCCATCCCTTACAGACCACGAAGAGAAAAACTGTTTTTT.

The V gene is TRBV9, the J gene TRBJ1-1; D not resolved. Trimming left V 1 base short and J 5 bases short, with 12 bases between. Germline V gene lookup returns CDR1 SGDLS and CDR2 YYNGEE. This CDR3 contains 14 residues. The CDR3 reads CASSVQAERTEAFF. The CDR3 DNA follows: TGTGCCAGCAGCGTACAGGCAGAACGGACTGAAGCTTTCTTT.

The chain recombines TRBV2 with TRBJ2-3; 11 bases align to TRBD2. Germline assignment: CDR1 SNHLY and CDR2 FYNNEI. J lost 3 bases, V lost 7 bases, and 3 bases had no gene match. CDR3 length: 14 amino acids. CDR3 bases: TGTGCCAGCAAGCTAGCGGGAGGAACAGATACGCAGTATTTT. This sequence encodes CASKLAGGTDTQYF.

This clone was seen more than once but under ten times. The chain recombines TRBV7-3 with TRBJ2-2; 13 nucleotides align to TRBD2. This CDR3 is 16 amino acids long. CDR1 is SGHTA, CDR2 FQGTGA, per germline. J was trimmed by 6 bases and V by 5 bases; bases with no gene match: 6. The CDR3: CASSLGTSGISGELFF. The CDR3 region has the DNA TGTGCCAGCAGCCTAGGGACTAGCGGGATCTCCGGGGAGCTGTTTTTT.

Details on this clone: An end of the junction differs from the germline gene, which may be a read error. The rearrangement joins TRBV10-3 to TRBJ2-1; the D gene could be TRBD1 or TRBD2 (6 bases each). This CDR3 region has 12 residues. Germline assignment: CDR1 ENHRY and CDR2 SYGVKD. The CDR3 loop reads CAISEGGRAPLF. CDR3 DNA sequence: TGTGCCATCAGTGAGGGGGGGCGTGCACCTCTCTTC.

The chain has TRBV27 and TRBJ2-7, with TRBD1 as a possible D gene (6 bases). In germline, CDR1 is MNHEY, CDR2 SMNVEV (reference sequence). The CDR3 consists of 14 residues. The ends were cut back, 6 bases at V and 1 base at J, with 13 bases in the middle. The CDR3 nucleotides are TGTGCCAGCAGCCTGGGGGCTTCTTCCTACGAGCAGTACTTC. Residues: CASSLGASSYEQYF.

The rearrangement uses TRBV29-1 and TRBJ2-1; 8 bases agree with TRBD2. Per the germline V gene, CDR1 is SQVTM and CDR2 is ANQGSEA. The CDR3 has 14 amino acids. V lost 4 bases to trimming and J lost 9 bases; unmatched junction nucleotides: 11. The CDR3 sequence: CSVGNVGAGAEQFF. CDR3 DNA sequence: TGCAGCGTTGGGAATGTGGGAGCGGGAGCTGAGCAGTTCTTC.

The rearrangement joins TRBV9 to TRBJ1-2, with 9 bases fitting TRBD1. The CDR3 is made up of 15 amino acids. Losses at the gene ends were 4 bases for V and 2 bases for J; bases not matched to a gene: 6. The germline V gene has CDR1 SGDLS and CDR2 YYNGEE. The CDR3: CASSPQGQGNYGYTF. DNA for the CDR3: TGTGCCAGCAGCCCCCAGGGACAGGGAAACTATGGCTACACCTTC.

The CDR3 nucleotides read TGCAGCGTTGGGGCGGGACTATTCACAGATACGCAGTATTTT. Translating it yields CSVGAGLFTDTQYF. The rearrangement uses TRBV29-1 and TRBJ2-3; 7 bases are a match to TRBD2. V was clipped by 4 bases and J by 2 bases; unmatched bases: 6. The germline gives CDR1 SQVTM, CDR2 ANQGSEA. This CDR3 spans 14 amino acids.

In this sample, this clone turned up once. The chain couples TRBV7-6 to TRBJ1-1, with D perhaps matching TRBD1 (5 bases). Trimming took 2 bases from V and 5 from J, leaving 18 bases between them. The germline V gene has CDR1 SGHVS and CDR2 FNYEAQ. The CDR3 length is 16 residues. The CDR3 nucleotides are TGTGCCAGCAGCTTAATGGGTGCAGGCGGGGGAACTGAAGCTTTCTTT. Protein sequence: CASSLMGAGGGTEAFF.

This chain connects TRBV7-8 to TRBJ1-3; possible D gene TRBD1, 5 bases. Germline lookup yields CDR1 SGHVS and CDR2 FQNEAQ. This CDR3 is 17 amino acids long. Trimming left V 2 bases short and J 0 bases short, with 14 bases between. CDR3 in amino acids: CASSLRVQGVSGNTIYF. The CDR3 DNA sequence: TGTGCCAGCAGCTTAAGAGTTCAGGGCGTCTCTGGAAACACCATATATTTT.

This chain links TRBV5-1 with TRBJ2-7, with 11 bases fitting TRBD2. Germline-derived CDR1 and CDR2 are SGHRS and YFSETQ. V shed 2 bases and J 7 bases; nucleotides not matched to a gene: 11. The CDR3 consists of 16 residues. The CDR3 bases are TGCGCCAGCAGCTTTGGGGTTAGCGGGAGGGCCGGGGAGCAGTACTTC. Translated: CASSFGVSGRAGEQYF.

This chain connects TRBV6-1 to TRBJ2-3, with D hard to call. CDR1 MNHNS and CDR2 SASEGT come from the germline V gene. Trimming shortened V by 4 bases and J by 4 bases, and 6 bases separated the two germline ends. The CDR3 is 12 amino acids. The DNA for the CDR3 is TGTGCCAGCAGTGCGGCCTCAGATACGCAGTATTTT. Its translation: CASSAASDTQYF.